The rows below give T cell receptor beta chains drawn from one sample of a study of blood T cell repertoires in COVID-19. Only in-frame clones appear in the TCRdb table, and some are missing; sequencing was by immunoSEQ multiplex PCR. The repertoire has just over 300,000 clones, around 91% of them found once; the top ten carry 3.5% to 4.5%. Sequencing input: PBMCs or T cells enriched from blood (not recorded which). Source of these receptors: a woman aged 18 to 35 with acute COVID-19. CDR3s include the opening cysteine and the closing phenylalanine or tryptophan. D genes are given only for firm matches. The size field is filled for only some rows; it gives once, few, many or a size class.

V: TRBV7-2; D: TRBD2; size: .; J: TRBJ2-1; length: 16; DNA: TGTGCCAGCAGCCTCAGCGGGAGTAGCGCCTACAATGAGCAGTTCTTC; CDR3: CASSLSGSSAYNEQFF
V: TRBV29-1; D: .; size: .; J: TRBJ2-6; length: 18; DNA: TGCAGCGTTTTCGAGGCGCCCAATTATGTCTCTGGGGCCAACGTCCTGACTTTC; CDR3: CSVFEAPNYVSGANVLTF
V: TRBV5-1; D: TRBD2; size: .; J: TRBJ2-5; length: 16; DNA: TGCGCCAGCAGCTTGGCGGCTGTACCCGGGGGGGAGACCCAGTACTTC; CDR3: CASSLAAVPGGETQYF
V: TRBV11-3; D: .; size: .; J: TRBJ1-2; length: 16; DNA: TGTGCCAGCAGCTTAGATCGGATTAAGGGGAACTATGGCTACACCTTC; CDR3: CASSLDRIKGNYGYTF
V: TRBV15; D: .; size: .; J: TRBJ2-3; length: 15; DNA: TGTGCCACCGCGGCGGGGACAGACTCCACAGATACGCAGTATTTT; CDR3: CATAAGTDSTDTQYF
V: TRBV24-1; D: TRBD1; size: .; J: TRBJ2-5; length: 12; DNA: TGTGCCACCGGGGACAGTGAAGAGACCCAGTACTTC; CDR3: CATGDSEETQYF
V: TRBV7-6; D: TRBD1; size: .; J: TRBJ2-3; length: 15; DNA: TGTGCCAGCAGCTTAGGACAGGGGGCTGCAGATACGCAGTATTTT; CDR3: CASSLGQGAADTQYF
V: TRBV7-3; D: .; size: .; J: TRBJ2-2; length: 18; DNA: TGTGCCAGCAGCCCCTTGCCTAGGGGGGGACCGAACACCGGGGAGCTGTTTTTT; CDR3: CASSPLPRGGPNTGELFF
V: TRBV7-3; D: TRBD1; size: .; J: TRBJ1-2; length: 15; DNA: TGTGCCAGCAGCCCCGACAGGCCCAGGGGGTATGGCTACACCTTC; CDR3: CASSPDRPRGYGYTF
V: TRBV6-6; D: TRBD1; size: .; J: TRBJ1-4; length: 12; DNA: TGTGCCAGCACCGGACAGGGGGAAAAACTGTTTTTT; CDR3: CASTGQGEKLFF
V: TRBV11-2; D: .; size: .; J: TRBJ1-6; length: 16; DNA: TGTGCCAGCAGCTTATTAGGACAGACATATAATTCACCCCTCCACTTT; CDR3: CASSLLGQTYNSPLHF
V: TRBV3-1/TRBV3-2; D: .; size: .; J: TRBJ1-2; length: 15; DNA: TGTGCCAGCAGCCAAGACGGGTCCTTCGGCTATGGCTACACCTTC; CDR3: CASSQDGSFGYGYTF
V: TRBV11-2; D: TRBD2; size: .; J: TRBJ2-7; length: 16; DNA: TGTGCCAGCAGCTTAGCGTCGGCGGGAGGTGGCTACGAGCAGTACTTC; CDR3: CASSLASAGGGYEQYF
V: TRBV28; D: TRBD2; size: .; J: TRBJ2-1; length: 15; DNA: TGTGCCAGCAGTTTACTAGCGGGAGAGGGGAATGAGCAGTTCTTC; CDR3: CASSLLAGEGNEQFF
V: TRBV18; D: .; size: .; J: TRBJ2-7; length: 15; DNA: TGTGCCAGCTCACCACCGAACAGGAATACCTACGAGCAGTACTTC; CDR3: CASSPPNRNTYEQYF
V: TRBV28; D: .; size: .; J: TRBJ1-1; length: 15; DNA: TGTGCCAGCAGTTTGATTAGCAGATTTAACACTGAAGCTTTCTTT; CDR3: CASSLISRFNTEAFF
V: TRBV7-2; D: TRBD2; size: .; J: TRBJ2-1; length: 16; DNA: TGTGCCAGCAGCTTCCCGAGCGGGAGAACGGGCAATGAGCAGTTCTTC; CDR3: CASSFPSGRTGNEQFF
V: TRBV6-5; D: .; size: .; J: TRBJ2-7; length: 13; DNA: TGTGCCACCCGCCGGCAGGACAACTACGAGCAGTACTTC; CDR3: CATRRQDNYEQYF
V: TRBV28; D: TRBD1; size: .; J: TRBJ2-7; length: 14; DNA: TGTGCCAGCAGTTTGGAAGGGGGCGGATACGAGCAGTACTTC; CDR3: CASSLEGGGYEQYF
V: TRBV4-1; D: TRBD2; size: .; J: TRBJ2-1; length: 17; DNA: TGCGCCAGCAGCCAAGAGCGTAGCGGGAGGGCCGGGTATGAGCAGTTCTTC; CDR3: CASSQERSGRAGYEQFF
V: TRBV7-2; D: .; size: .; J: TRBJ2-7; length: 16; DNA: TGTGCCAGCAGCTTAGTCTTCGGGATTCCAACCTACGAGCAGTACTTC; CDR3: CASSLVFGIPTYEQYF
V: TRBV9; D: TRBD1; size: .; J: TRBJ2-6; length: 18; DNA: TGTGCCAGCAGCGTAGGCGGACAGGGACGATCTGGGGCCAACGTCCTGACTTTC; CDR3: CASSVGGQGRSGANVLTF
V: TRBV10-3; D: .; size: .; J: TRBJ1-1; length: 13; DNA: TGTGCCATCAGTGAGAAGACAGCCCTTGAAGCTTTCTTT; CDR3: CAISEKTALEAFF
V: TRBV11-3; D: TRBD2; size: .; J: TRBJ2-3; length: 18; DNA: TGTGCCAGCAGCTTAGGGTTTGTAGCGGGACTAGTGATAGATACGCAGTATTTT; CDR3: CASSLGFVAGLVIDTQYF
V: TRBV14; D: TRBD2; size: once; J: TRBJ2-2; length: 17; DNA: TGTGCCAGCAGCCGGAAGGTGGCGGGAGGGAGGACCGGGGAGCTGTTTTTT; CDR3: CASSRKVAGGRTGELFF
V: TRBV19; D: TRBD1; size: .; J: TRBJ1-4; length: 16; DNA: TGTGCCAGTAGTATCCCCTCCGGGACAGGGGGGAAGAAACTGTTTTTT; CDR3: CASSIPSGTGGKKLFF
V: TRBV19; D: TRBD2; size: .; J: TRBJ2-7; length: 13; DNA: TGTGCCAGTAGAAGAGCGGGAACGGAAGAGCAGTACTTC; CDR3: CASRRAGTEEQYF
V: TRBV27; D: TRBD2; size: .; J: TRBJ2-1; length: 16; DNA: TGTGCCAGCAGTTTGGTCGGACTAGCGGTAGCCGATGAGCAGTTCTTC; CDR3: CASSLVGLAVADEQFF
V: TRBV7-3; D: .; size: .; J: TRBJ2-1; length: 12; DNA: TGTGCCAGCAGCTTCGGGAGCAATGAGCAGTTCTTC; CDR3: CASSFGSNEQFF
V: TRBV5-1; D: .; size: .; J: TRBJ2-1; length: 18; DNA: TGCGCCAGCAGCTTGGAACCGAGCGGGCGGAGCTCCTACAATGAGCAGTTCTTC; CDR3: CASSLEPSGRSSYNEQFF
V: TRBV12-3/TRBV12-4; D: TRBD1; size: .; J: TRBJ1-1; length: 13; DNA: TGTGCCAGCAGTGCTCCGGGACAGCTCCGATCTTTCTTT; CDR3: CASSAPGQLRSFF
V: TRBV4-2; D: TRBD2; size: .; J: TRBJ2-1; length: 16; DNA: TGTGCCAGCAGCCAAGAGGGACTAGAGGGCTACAATGAGCAGTTCTTC; CDR3: CASSQEGLEGYNEQFF
V: TRBV6-5; D: .; size: once; J: TRBJ1-3; length: 15; DNA: TGTGCCAGCACCCGCCCGGGACTAAGTGGAAACACCATATATTTT; CDR3: CASTRPGLSGNTIYF
V: TRBV7-7; D: TRBD2; size: .; J: TRBJ2-5; length: 15; DNA: TGTGCTAGCAGCCGTATTAGCGGGGTGCGGGAGACCCAGTACTTC; CDR3: CASSRISGVRETQYF
V: TRBV2; D: .; size: .; J: TRBJ1-3; length: 15; DNA: TGTGCCAGCAGCGGGCTAGGAGGGGACGGCGACACCATATATTTT; CDR3: CASSGLGGDGDTIYF
V: TRBV7-9; D: TRBD1; size: .; J: TRBJ2-7; length: 14; DNA: TGTGCCAGCAGCTCCCGGGACAGGAGGTACGAGCAGTACTTC; CDR3: CASSSRDRRYEQYF
V: TRBV2; D: .; size: .; J: TRBJ1-3; length: 11; DNA: TGTGCCAGCCAGAGGGGAAACACCATATATTTT; CDR3: CASQRGNTIYF
V: TRBV19; D: TRBD2; size: .; J: TRBJ2-3; length: 19; DNA: TGTGCCAGTAGTACGGGGCTTGGGCTAGCGGGACCTAGCACAGATACGCAGTATTTT; CDR3: CASSTGLGLAGPSTDTQYF
V: TRBV27; D: .; size: .; J: TRBJ2-5; length: 14; DNA: TGTGCCAGCAGTTTATTGGGGGGAGAAGAGACCCAGTACTTC; CDR3: CASSLLGGEETQYF
V: TRBV28; D: TRBD1; size: .; J: TRBJ2-7; length: 12; DNA: TGTGCCAGCAGCTCCGATGAACAGGGGGCCAGATTC; CDR3: CASSSDEQGARF
V: TRBV28; D: TRBD2; size: once; J: TRBJ2-3; length: 11; DNA: TGTGCCAGCACGTCCCCGACTAGCGCTTATTTT; CDR3: CASTSPTSAYF
V: TRBV28; D: TRBD2; size: .; J: TRBJ2-2; length: 17; DNA: TGTGCCAGCAGTTTCCCGCGGGGGACTCAGAACACCGGGGAGCTGTTTTTT; CDR3: CASSFPRGTQNTGELFF
V: TRBV6-5; D: .; size: .; J: TRBJ2-7; length: 15; DNA: TGTGCCAGCAGTTACTCGCCCAGGGAAGCCTACGAGCAGTACTTC; CDR3: CASSYSPREAYEQYF
V: TRBV7-9; D: .; size: .; J: TRBJ2-7; length: 14; DNA: TGTGCCAGCAGCTTATCTAGCGCCCACTACGAGCAGTACTTC; CDR3: CASSLSSAHYEQYF
V: TRBV9; D: TRBD2; size: .; J: TRBJ2-3; length: 14; DNA: TGTGCCAGTAAACCGGGACTAGCCCCAGATACGCAGTATTTT; CDR3: CASKPGLAPDTQYF
V: TRBV18; D: TRBD1; size: .; J: TRBJ2-7; length: 15; DNA: TGTGCCAGCTCACCATTGGGACAGGGTTCCTACGAGCAGTACTTC; CDR3: CASSPLGQGSYEQYF
V: TRBV7-3; D: .; size: .; J: TRBJ2-2; length: 14; DNA: TGTGCCAGCAGCTTAGAGCTATATGGCGGGGAGCTGTTTTTT; CDR3: CASSLELYGGELFF
V: TRBV5-4; D: .; size: .; J: TRBJ2-5; length: 16; DNA: TGTGCCAGCAGCTTGATTGGAGTAGGCGACCAAGAGACCCAGTACTTC; CDR3: CASSLIGVGDQETQYF
V: TRBV2; D: TRBD2; size: many; J: TRBJ2-2; length: 14; DNA: TGTGCCAGCAGTATCGCTAGCGGGACCGGGGAGCTGTTTTTT; CDR3: CASSIASGTGELFF
V: TRBV10-1; D: TRBD2; size: .; J: TRBJ2-2; length: 15; DNA: TGCGCCAGCAGATCTAGCGGAAGTAACACCGGGGAGCTGTTTTTT; CDR3: CASRSSGSNTGELFF
V: TRBV7-6; D: .; size: .; J: TRBJ2-2; length: 13; DNA: TGTGCCAGCAGCCCCAGCGGCACCGGGGAGCTGTTTTTT; CDR3: CASSPSGTGELFF
V: TRBV6-5; D: TRBD1; size: .; J: TRBJ1-6; length: 14; DNA: TGTGCCAGCAGTAACAGGGGGCGAAATTCACCCCTCCACTTT; CDR3: CASSNRGRNSPLHF
V: TRBV28; D: TRBD1; size: .; J: TRBJ1-1; length: 15; DNA: TGTGCCAGCAGTCTTCGGACAGGGAGTAAGGCTGAAGCTTTCTTT; CDR3: CASSLRTGSKAEAFF
V: TRBV13; D: .; size: few; J: TRBJ2-1; length: 13; DNA: TGTGCCAGCAGCTTAGGGGAGAACAATGAGCAGTTCTTC; CDR3: CASSLGENNEQFF
V: TRBV3-1/TRBV3-2; D: .; size: .; J: TRBJ1-6; length: 14; DNA: TGTGCCAGCAGCGGGGGGTATCAGAATTCACCCCTCCACTTT; CDR3: CASSGGYQNSPLHF
V: TRBV7-2; D: .; size: .; J: TRBJ2-1; length: 18; DNA: TGTGCCAGCAGCTTAGCGGGGGTGCGGGGTGGCTCCTACAATGAGCAGTTCTTC; CDR3: CASSLAGVRGGSYNEQFF
V: TRBV7-9; D: .; size: .; J: TRBJ2-1; length: 15; DNA: TGTGCCAGCAGCTTAAATCCGGGCTCCTACAATGAGCAGTTCTTC; CDR3: CASSLNPGSYNEQFF
V: TRBV19; D: TRBD2; size: few; J: TRBJ2-3; length: 14; DNA: TGTGCCAGTTCGGGACTAGCGGACACAGATACGCAGTATTTT; CDR3: CASSGLADTDTQYF
V: TRBV19; D: TRBD1; size: .; J: TRBJ2-7; length: 15; DNA: TGTGCCAGTTGTCCCGGGGGGGACAGGGGAGGCGAGCAGTACTTC; CDR3: CASCPGGDRGGEQYF